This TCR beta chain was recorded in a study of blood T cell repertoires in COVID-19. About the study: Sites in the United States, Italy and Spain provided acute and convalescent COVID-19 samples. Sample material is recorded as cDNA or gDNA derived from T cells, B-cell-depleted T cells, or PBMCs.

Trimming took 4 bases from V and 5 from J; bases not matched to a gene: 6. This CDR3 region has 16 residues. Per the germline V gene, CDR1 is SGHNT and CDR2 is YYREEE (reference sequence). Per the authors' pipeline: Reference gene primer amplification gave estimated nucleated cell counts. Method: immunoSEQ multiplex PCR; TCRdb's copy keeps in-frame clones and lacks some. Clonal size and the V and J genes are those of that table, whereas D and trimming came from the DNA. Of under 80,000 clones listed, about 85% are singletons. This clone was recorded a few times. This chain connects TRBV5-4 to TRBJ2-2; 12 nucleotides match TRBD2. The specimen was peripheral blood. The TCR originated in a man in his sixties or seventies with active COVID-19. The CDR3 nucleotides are TGTGCCAGCAGCCTAGCGGGAGGGCCCGGGACCGGGGAGCTGTTTTTT. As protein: CASSLAGGPGTGELFF.